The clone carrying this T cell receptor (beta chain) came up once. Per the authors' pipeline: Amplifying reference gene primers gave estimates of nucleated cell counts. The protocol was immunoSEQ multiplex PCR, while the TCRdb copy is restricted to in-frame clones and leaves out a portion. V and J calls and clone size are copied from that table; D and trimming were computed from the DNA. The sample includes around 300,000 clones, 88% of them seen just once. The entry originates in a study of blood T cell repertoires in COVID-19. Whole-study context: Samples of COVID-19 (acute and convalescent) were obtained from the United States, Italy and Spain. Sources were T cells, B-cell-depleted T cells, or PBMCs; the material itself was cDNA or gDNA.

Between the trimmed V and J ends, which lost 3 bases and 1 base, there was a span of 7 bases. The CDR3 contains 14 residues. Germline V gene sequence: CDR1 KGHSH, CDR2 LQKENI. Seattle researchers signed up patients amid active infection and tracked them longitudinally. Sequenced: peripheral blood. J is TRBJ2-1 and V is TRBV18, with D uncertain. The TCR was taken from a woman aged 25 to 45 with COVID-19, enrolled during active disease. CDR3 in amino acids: CASSPSMSYNEQFF. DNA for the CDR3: TGTGCCAGCTCACCTAGCATGTCCTACAATGAGCAGTTCTTC.